The clone carrying this TCR beta chain was observed at least ten times. As yet, its antigen is unknown. Arm-PCR of CDR3 regions and iRepertoire HTBI primers were used to build TCR beta libraries. TCRdb reanalysed the multiplex PCR reads using MiXCR and keeps one entry per CDR3 protein. The sample consists of 400,000 to 500,000 distinct CDR3 sequences, roughly 20% of them appearing once. There are 15 residues in the CDR3. V was pared by 5 bases and J by 3 bases, with 16 bases between. The time point is: persistent/refractory GD, antithyroid drugs over 5 years with positive TRAb. Scientists built the TCR library using RNA that was extracted from PBMCs. The data derive from a study of regulatory T cells in long-lasting Graves disease. The study, taken as a whole, reports: TCR diversity was lower in persistent Graves' patients than in newly diagnosed ones. Sharing of public clonotypes was greater in persistent patients (more than 2,500) than in new patients (almost 1,000).

This specimen was peripheral blood mononuclear cells (PBMCs), taken when the disease was refractory, from a patient treated with antithyroid drugs. This chain uses TRBV12-3 or TRBV12-4 with TRBJ1-1; possibly TRBD1 for D (6 bases). This receptor was identified in a female donor with Graves disease. CDR3 sequence reads: CASSLSGRGDTEAFF. For the CDR3, the DNA is TGTGCCAGCAGTCTCTCGGGAAGGGGGGACACTGAAGCTTTCTTT.